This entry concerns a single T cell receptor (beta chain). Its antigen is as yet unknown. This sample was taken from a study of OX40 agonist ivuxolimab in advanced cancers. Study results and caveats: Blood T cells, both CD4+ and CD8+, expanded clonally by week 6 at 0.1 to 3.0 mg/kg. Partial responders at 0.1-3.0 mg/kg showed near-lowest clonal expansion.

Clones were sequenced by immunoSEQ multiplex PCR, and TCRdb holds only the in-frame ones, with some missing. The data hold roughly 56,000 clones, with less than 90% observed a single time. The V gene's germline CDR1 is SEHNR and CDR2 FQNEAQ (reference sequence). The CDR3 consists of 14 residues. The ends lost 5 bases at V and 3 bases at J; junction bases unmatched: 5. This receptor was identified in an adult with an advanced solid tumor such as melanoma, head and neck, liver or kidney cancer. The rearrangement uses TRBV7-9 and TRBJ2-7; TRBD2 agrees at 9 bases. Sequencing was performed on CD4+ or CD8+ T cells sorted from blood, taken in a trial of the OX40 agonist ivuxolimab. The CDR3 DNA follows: TGTGCCAGCAGCACCGGGACTAGCTACTACGAGCAGTACTTC. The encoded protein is CASSTGTSYYEQYF.